Detailed here is one T cell receptor (beta chain). Antigen unknown. Trimming pared 2 bases from V and 0 bases from J, leaving 8 bases between. CDR3 size: 16 residues. Germline-derived CDR1 and CDR2 are SGHTA and FQGTGA. The table came from immunoSEQ multiplex PCR; TCRdb's copy has only in-frame clones and leaves some out. The sample has 1,400,000 or so clones, less than 99% seen once. Memory CD4+ cells were the fraction left after CD45RA+ naive selection. These data come from a study of shared clonotypes between healthy human individuals. General study findings and limits: Compared with memory subsets, naive subsets generally had larger estimated richness. Sequencing of the sorted subsets was shown by rarefaction to be incomplete despite large depth. With four donors compared, about 5.2% of naive CD4 clonotypes were shared.

Sequenced material: naive CD4+ T cells sorted from blood. Subset reported: CD45RA+ positively selected. The TCR sequence derives from a man aged 25 to 40 in good health. This chain uses TRBV7-3 with TRBJ2-6; D is uncertain. CDR3: CASSLAPGSGANVLTF. The CDR3 DNA reads as TGTGCCAGCAGCTTAGCGCCGGGCTCTGGGGCCAACGTCCTGACTTTC.